The 32 T cell receptor beta chains in this list originate from one sample, sequenced in a study of cytomegalovirus exposure and HLA in healthy donors. With 60 Vbeta and 13 Jbeta primers, the PCR was carried out. Repertoires were generated with immunoSEQ multiplex PCR, while TCRdb's copy carries only in-frame clones and drops some. Altogether under 200,000 clones are present, 55% to 70% being singletons, with the ten largest covering about 2.9%. The sample taken for sequencing was PBMCs. These receptors were collected from a woman aged 40 to 50 in good health and CMV-seropositive.

The chain joins TRBV7-2 to TRBJ2-2; TRBD2 agrees at 8 bases. V shed 4 bases and J 4 bases; nucleotides not matched to a gene: 5. The CDR3 consists of 15 residues. Germline V gene sequence: CDR1 SGHTA, CDR2 FQGNSA. CDR3 in amino acids: CASSSTSDSTGELFF. The CDR3 DNA is TGTGCCAGCAGCTCGACTAGCGATAGCACCGGGGAGCTGTTTTTT.

The chain is built from TRBV10-3 and TRBJ2-1, with D possibly TRBD1 on 6 matching bases. V was shortened by 6 bases and J by 10 bases, with 16 bases between the two germline ends. The CDR3 has 13 residues. The germline V gene has CDR1 ENHRY and CDR2 SYGVKD. The CDR3 nucleotides read TGTGCCATCAGGGCAACAGGGTATGAGGAGCAGTTCTTC. Its translation is CAIRATGYEEQFF.

The rearrangement links TRBV18 to TRBJ2-3, with TRBD2 matching over 10 bases. CDR1 KGHSH and CDR2 LQKENI come from the germline V gene. V gave up 3 bases and J gave up 4 bases; unmatched junction bases: 4. This CDR3 region has 15 residues. CDR3 sequence (DNA): TGTGCCAGCTCACCCACTAGCGGGGAATCAGATACGCAGTATTTT. Translation gives CASSPTSGESDTQYF.

This chain links TRBV7-3 with TRBJ2-7; no firm D call. CDR1 is SGHTA and CDR2 is FQGTGA in the germline V gene. The CDR3 extends over 13 amino acids. V lost 1 base and J lost 6, with 10 bases in between. The CDR3 sequence: CASSLMAVGEQYF. Written as DNA, the CDR3 is TGTGCCAGCAGCTTAATGGCGGTCGGCGAGCAGTACTTC.

The chain employs TRBV5-1 and TRBJ2-5, with 8 bases that match TRBD1. The DNA end is a closer match to TRBJ2-7, so the J assignment may be wrong. CDR3 size: 17 residues. Per the germline V gene, CDR1 is SGHRS and CDR2 is YFSETQ. CDR3: CASSQTGASPLTYEQYF. DNA for the CDR3: TGCGCCAGCAGCCAGACAGGGGCCTCGCCCCTTACCTACGAGCAGTACTTC.

This clone has only a few counts. The junction departs from germline at one end; a sequencing error may be responsible. This sequence joins TRBV7-7 and TRBJ2-5, with 8 bases matching TRBD1. The J call is doubtful: the DNA matches TRBJ2-7 better. The germline gives CDR1 SSHAT, CDR2 FNYEAQ (reference sequence). The CDR3 extends over 14 amino acids. The CDR3 protein is CASSPQGGPDEQYF. The DNA for the CDR3 is TGTGCTAGCAGCCCACAGGGGGGACCCGACGAGCAGTACTTC.

The V gene is TRBV6-5, the J gene TRBJ2-2, with a possible D match to TRBD2 (5 bases). CDR1 and CDR2 from the germline V gene are MNHEY and SVGAGI. The CDR3 runs to 15 residues. Trimming cost V 6 bases and J 4 bases, with 15 bases left between them. The CDR3 DNA is TGTGCCAGCAGGGCTCAACTAGGGATCACCGGGGAGCTGTTTTTT. Translated: CASRAQLGITGELFF.

The chain couples TRBV11-3 to TRBJ2-7; 8 bases fit TRBD1. Unmatched junction bases numbered 16, after V lost 4 bases and J lost 5 bases. Germline loops: CDR1 SGHNT, CDR2 YENEEA. The CDR3 runs to 17 residues. The DNA of the CDR3 is TGTGCCAGCAGCTCCTCTCGCGTGGCAGGGGGCTTCAACGAGCAGTACTTC. It codes for CASSSSRVAGGFNEQYF.

The chain carries TRBV7-9 and TRBJ1-2; TRBD1 agrees at 10 bases. The CDR3 length is 17 residues. In germline, CDR1 is SEHNR, CDR2 FQNEAQ (reference sequence). J lost 4 bases, V lost 10 bases, and 18 bases had no gene match. CDR3 amino acids: CAIDPTPGTGDPYGYTF. The CDR3 nucleotides read TGTGCCATCGACCCTACCCCCGGGACAGGGGACCCCTATGGCTACACCTTC.

V and J are TRBV29-1 and TRBJ1-4; the match to TRBD1 covers 7 bases. CDR3 length equals 14 residues. The V and J ends lost 4 bases and 7 bases, in that order; junction bases with no gene match: 9. The germline V gene encodes CDR1 SQVTM and CDR2 ANQGSEA. In nucleotides, the CDR3 is TGCAGCGTTGGGGCGGCAGGGGGAGGTGAAAAACTGTTTTTT. It codes for CSVGAAGGGEKLFF.

The chain has TRBV25-1 and TRBJ1-6; D ambiguous. Germline V gene data show CDR1 as MGHDK and CDR2 as SYGVNS. Trimming left V 3 bases short and J 7 bases short, with 7 bases between. This CDR3 contains 13 residues. In nucleotides, the CDR3 is TGTGCCAGCAGTGAGGGCAGAAATTCACCCCTCCACTTT. Its protein product is CASSEGRNSPLHF.

This clone was found a few times. V usage is TRBV7-2 and J usage is TRBJ1-5, with D unresolved. The length of the CDR3 is 14 residues. Germline-derived CDR1 and CDR2 are SGHTA and FQGNSA. With 2 bases removed from V and 7 bases from J, the gap between germline ends came to 12 bases. The CDR3 spells CASSLSETEQPQHF. DNA of the CDR3: TGTGCCAGCAGCTTAAGTGAGACTGAACAGCCCCAGCATTTT.

The V and J genes are TRBV28 and TRBJ2-3; 7 bases align to TRBD1. V was clipped by 2 bases and J by 4 bases; unmatched bases: 18. There are 19 residues in the CDR3. Germline loops: CDR1 MDHEN, CDR2 SYDVKM. The CDR3 here is CASSLGLSKGASVPDTQYF. CDR3 DNA: TGTGCCAGCAGTTTAGGCCTCTCTAAGGGGGCAAGTGTCCCAGATACGCAGTATTTT.

As DNA, the CDR3 is TGTGCCAGTAGTATAATCGGGGGATATACGCAGTATTTT. It yields the protein CASSIIGGYTQYF. The chain recombines TRBV19 with TRBJ2-3; D might be TRBD2 (6 bases). Trimming left V 2 bases short and J 7 bases short, with 10 bases between. Per the germline V gene, CDR1 is LNHDA and CDR2 is SQIVND (reference sequence). There are 13 residues in the CDR3.

The rearrangement joins TRBV6-5 to TRBJ2-4, with D possibly TRBD2 on 8 matching bases. Between the trimmed V and J ends, which lost 8 bases and 8 bases, there was a span of 19 bases. The germline V gene encodes CDR1 MNHEY and CDR2 SVGAGI. The CDR3 totals 14 residues. This chain's CDR3 is CASETGGGLDIQYF. The CDR3 nucleotides read TGTGCCAGCGAGACGGGAGGGGGCCTAGACATTCAGTACTTC.

The chain is built from TRBV5-4 and TRBJ2-3, with 9 bases matching TRBD2. The CDR3 totals 17 residues. The V gene end was trimmed by 2 bases and the J gene end by 4 bases; junction bases not matched to a gene: 11. Germline V lookup: CDR1 SGHNT, CDR2 YYREEE (reference sequence). The DNA for the CDR3 is TGTGCCAGCAGCTTAAGGTCTTGGCGGGGGGGTGCAGATACGCAGTATTTT. Translating it yields CASSLRSWRGGADTQYF. The complete variable domain, with remaining parts taken from reference TRBV5-4 and TRBJ2-3, reads ETGVTQSPTHLIKTRGQQVTLRCSSQSGHNTVSWYQQALGQGPQFIFQYYREEENGRGNFPPRFSGLQFPNYSSELNVNALELDDSALYLCASSLRSWRGGADTQYFGPGTRLTVL.

Notes on this clone: This specimen includes other DNA sequences encoding the same CDR3. The rearrangement links TRBV6-5 to TRBJ1-4; the D gene is possibly TRBD1 (5 bases). The germline gives CDR1 MNHEY, CDR2 SVGAGI. V was cut by 2 bases and J by 8 bases, with 12 bases left in between. This CDR3 spans 14 amino acids. CDR3: CASSYGRGGEKLFF. The CDR3 nucleotides are TGTGCCAGCAGTTACGGTCGGGGGGGAGAAAAACTGTTTTTT.

The chain links TRBV29-1 to TRBJ2-1, with TRBD2 matching 11 bases. The ends lost 6 bases at V and 4 bases at J; junction bases unmatched: 2. CDR1 is SQVTM and CDR2 is ANQGSEA in the germline V gene. The CDR3 has 13 amino acids. CDR3 bases: TGCAGCGTGGGACTAGCGGAATACAATGAGCAGTTCTTC. As protein: CSVGLAEYNEQFF.

The chain employs TRBV28 and TRBJ2-7; D possibly corresponds to TRBD2 (5 bases). Germline values: CDR1 MDHEN, CDR2 SYDVKM. V lost 6 bases, J lost 7 bases, and 19 bases lay in between. The CDR3 extends over 14 amino acids. CDR3 sequence: CASRAGWAVGEQYF. The CDR3, as DNA: TGTGCCAGCAGGGCGGGTTGGGCGGTGGGTGAGCAGTACTTC.

V gene TRBV6-1 combines with J gene TRBJ1-1; no reliable D call. Trimming left V 2 bases short and J 0 bases short, with 10 bases between. The germline V gene encodes CDR1 MNHNS and CDR2 SASEGT. This CDR3 comprises 15 residues. The CDR3 DNA reads TGTGCCAGCAGTGAATCTCTCACATTGAACACTGAAGCTTTCTTT. Translated, it gives CASSESLTLNTEAFF.

This clone was observed a handful of times. Its ends do not fully match the called genes, so a read error is possible. The gene calls are TRBV7-9 and TRBJ1-5; D possibly corresponds to TRBD1 (6 bases). CDR3 length: 13 residues. CDR1 is SEHNR and CDR2 is FQNEAQ in the germline V gene (reference sequence). Here the CDR3 reads CASSSGQLQPQNF. CDR3 bases: TGTGCCAGCAGCTCAGGACAGTTACAGCCCCAGAATTTT.

J is TRBJ1-1 and V is TRBV6-5, with D unresolved. Trimming removed 7 bases at V and 1 base at J, with 10 bases between. The CDR3 loop spans 13 amino acids. The V gene's germline CDR1 is MNHEY and CDR2 SVGAGI. The CDR3 region has the DNA TGTGCCAGCACAGACACAACGAACACTGAAGCTTTCTTT. Its protein is CASTDTTNTEAFF.

This clone showed up just once. The chain has TRBV10-3 and TRBJ1-4; 7 nucleotides align to TRBD1. Germline CDR1 reads ENHRY; CDR2 reads SYGVKD. CDR3 length equals 14 residues. Trimming at V came to 6 bases and at J to 2 bases, leaving 3 bases not matched to a gene. For the CDR3, the DNA is TGTGCCATCAGCTCGGGACAGACTAATGAAAAACTGTTTTTT. Amino acid sequence: CAISSGQTNEKLFF.

This clone was seen once. One end of the junction is discordant with germline, which a read error may explain. The chain carries TRBV19 and TRBJ1-5; 7 bases match TRBD1. Per the germline V gene, CDR1 is LNHDA and CDR2 is SQIVND (reference sequence). The CDR3 is made up of 12 amino acids. The CDR3: CASSTPGQPQNF. In DNA, the CDR3 is TGTGCCAGTAGTACACCGGGACAGCCCCAGAATTTT.

This CDR3 is CASSPVAGQETQYF. The CDR3 bases are TGTGCCAGCAGCCCTGTAGCGGGGCAAGAGACCCAGTACTTC. The chain carries TRBV5-4 and TRBJ2-5; 8 bases are a match to TRBD2. V lost 4 bases to trimming and J lost 2 bases; unmatched junction nucleotides: 4. The CDR3 is made up of 14 amino acids. Germline V gene data show CDR1 as SGHNT and CDR2 as YYREEE (reference sequence).

The J gene is TRBJ2-3, the V gene TRBV7-2; 8 positions match TRBD2. The V gene end was trimmed by 1 base and the J gene end by 4 bases; junction bases not matched to a gene: 7. Germline V gene sequence: CDR1 SGHTA, CDR2 FQGNSA. The CDR3 has 16 residues. The CDR3 nucleotides read TGTGCCAGCAGCTTAGGACTGGCGGGGGGCCCAGATACGCAGTATTTT. Residues: CASSLGLAGGPDTQYF.

The chain carries TRBV7-2 and TRBJ1-1; TRBD1 matches at 7 bases. The germline V gene encodes CDR1 SGHTA and CDR2 FQGNSA. This CDR3 comprises 14 residues. J lost 0 bases, V lost 2 bases, and 0 bases had no gene match. The CDR3 DNA is TGTGCCAGCAGCTTAAGGGGGCTGAACACTGAAGCTTTCTTT. Translated: CASSLRGLNTEAFF.

The count of this clone is one. This chain joins TRBV5-1 and TRBJ1-4, with D unclear. There are 18 residues in the CDR3. Trimming left V 3 bases short and J 0 bases short, with 18 bases between. Germline V gives CDR1 SGHRS, CDR2 YFSETQ. The CDR3 here is CASSSSATEGATNEKLFF. CDR3 coding DNA: TGCGCCAGCAGCTCGTCGGCCACGGAGGGCGCAACTAATGAAAAACTGTTTTTT.

V gene TRBV6-5 combines with J gene TRBJ1-4; unclear D gene. The CDR3 is made up of 12 amino acids. V lost 4 bases to trimming and J lost 8 bases, with 8 bases between them. Germline CDR1 MNHEY, CDR2 SVGAGI. The CDR3, as DNA: TGTGCCAGCAGTTCGTCCCGGGAAAAACTGTTTTTT. Translating gives CASSSSREKLFF.

This chain uses TRBV12-5 with TRBJ1-2, with a possible D match to TRBD1 (6 bases). Germline V gene lookup returns CDR1 LGHNT and CDR2 FRNRAP. The CDR3 totals 16 residues. Between the trimmed V and J ends, which lost 4 bases and 4 bases, there was a span of 19 bases. The CDR3 loop reads CASGSLPGAQLYGYTF. DNA for the CDR3: TGTGCTAGTGGTTCCCTTCCAGGGGCTCAGCTCTATGGCTACACCTTC.

This clone was picked up one time. V gene TRBV5-6 combines with J gene TRBJ2-7, with D possibly being TRBD2 (5 bases). The V gene's germline CDR1 is SGHDT and CDR2 YYEEEE. The CDR3 loop spans 15 amino acids. The V and J ends lost 4 bases and 1 base respectively, with 15 bases between them. CDR3 bases: TGTGCCAGCAGCACGGACTCTGGTGGGTCCTACGAGCAGTACTTC. Translating gives CASSTDSGGSYEQYF.

The J gene is TRBJ1-3, the V gene TRBV9; D possibly corresponds to TRBD1 (5 bases). Germline values: CDR1 SGDLS, CDR2 YYNGEE. Trimming took 0 bases from V and 1 from J, leaving 8 bases between them. CDR3 length: 15 residues. The CDR3 here is CASSVVAGSGNTIYF. The DNA for the CDR3 is TGTGCCAGCAGCGTAGTGGCAGGGTCTGGAAACACCATATATTTT.